The 32 T cell receptor beta chains given below trace back to one sample, sequenced in a study of cytomegalovirus exposure and HLA in healthy donors. The PCR contained 60 Vbeta and 13 Jbeta primers. The protocol was immunoSEQ multiplex PCR, while the TCRdb copy is restricted to in-frame clones and leaves out a portion. The sample contains roughly 260,000 clones, just under 85% of which appear only once. Sequences were obtained from PBMCs. The receptors derive from a woman aged 35 to 49 in good health and CMV-seropositive.

J is TRBJ2-3 and V is TRBV11-3, with 10 bases that match TRBD2. With V trimmed by 5 bases and J by 3 bases, 8 bases remained unmatched. Germline assignment: CDR1 SGHNT and CDR2 YENEEA. This CDR3 has 16 amino acids. The CDR3 is CASSRREREGTDTQYF. In DNA, the CDR3 is TGTGCCAGCAGCCGCCGAGAGCGGGAGGGAACAGATACGCAGTATTTT. The entire variable domain, with the rest obtained from reference TRBV11-3 and TRBJ2-3, is as follows: EAGVVQSPRYKIIEKKQPVAFWCNPISGHNTLYWYLQNLGQGPELLIRYENEEAVDDSQLPKDRFSAERLKGVDSTLKIQPAELGDSAVYLCASSRREREGTDTQYFGPGTRLTVL.

The chain has TRBV10-2 and TRBJ1-5; 7 bases map to TRBD1. V gave up 6 bases and J gave up 2 bases; unmatched junction bases: 7. The CDR3 has 15 residues. Germline V gene lookup returns CDR1 WSHSY and CDR2 SAAADI. CDR3 bases: TGCGCCAGCAGAAACGACAGGGCCGGCAATCAGCCCCAGCATTTT. Translating it yields CASRNDRAGNQPQHF.

This clone is a singleton in its sample. The chain combines TRBV6-5 with TRBJ2-3, with TRBD2 matching over 8 bases. The CDR3 is 16 residues long. The germline V gene has CDR1 MNHEY and CDR2 SVGAGI. V shed 2 bases and J 4 bases; nucleotides not matched to a gene: 8. CDR3 DNA: TGTGCCAGCAGTTACGGGGCGGGAGGTAATTCAGATACGCAGTATTTT. It yields the protein CASSYGAGGNSDTQYF.

This chain links TRBV27 with TRBJ1-5, with a possible D match to TRBD1 (5 bases). The CDR3 extends over 16 amino acids. Looked up from germline, CDR1 is MNHEY and CDR2 is SMNVEV (reference sequence). Deletions cut 2 bases from V and 11 bases from J, with 22 bases between. The CDR3: CASSLKIDSPLGAQHF. As DNA, the CDR3 is TGTGCCAGCAGTTTAAAAATTGACAGTCCTCTAGGCGCCCAGCATTTT.

The chain employs TRBV5-1 and TRBJ2-3; TRBD2 matches at 8 bases. The CDR3 totals 15 residues. V was pared by 0 bases and J by 3 bases, with 3 bases of the junction left unmatched. CDR1 and CDR2 from the germline V gene are SGHRS and YFSETQ. The DNA of the CDR3 is TGCGCCAGCAGCTTGGTCGGGAGGGAGACAGATACGCAGTATTTT. This encodes CASSLVGRETDTQYF.

This clone was found once. The chain uses TRBV5-1 and TRBJ2-5, with 12 bases identical to TRBD2. CDR3 length: 16 residues. Germline CDR1 is SGHRS and CDR2 is YFSETQ. Trimming took 1 base from V and 5 from J; bases not matched to a gene: 6. The CDR3 DNA reads as TGCGCCAGCAGCTTGAGAGGTACTAGCGGGAGGGAGACCCAGTACTTC. It yields the protein CASSLRGTSGRETQYF.

This chain uses TRBV14 with TRBJ2-4; TRBD1 matches 9 bases. The CDR3 contains 17 residues. CDR1 is SGHDN, CDR2 FVKESK, per germline. V shed 0 bases, J shed 1 base, and the junction held 4 bases outside the gene matches. CDR3 coding DNA: TGTGCCAGCAGCCAAGAAGGACAGGGGTTCGCCAAAAACATTCAGTACTTC. Translation gives CASSQEGQGFAKNIQYF.

V is TRBV5-1 and J is TRBJ2-1, with TRBD2 matching 7 bases. The length of the CDR3 is 15 residues. V was clipped by 7 bases and J by 7 bases; unmatched bases: 14. Germline values: CDR1 SGHRS, CDR2 YFSETQ. CDR3 residues: CASGRAAGLGNEQFF. As DNA, the CDR3 is TGCGCCAGCGGGAGGGCGGCTGGGTTGGGGAATGAGCAGTTCTTC.

This clone appeared a single time. This chain joins TRBV11-2 and TRBJ1-2; TRBD1 matches 7 bases. Germline V gene sequence: CDR1 SGHAT, CDR2 FQNNGV. V dropped 1 base and J dropped 6; count of bases not matched to a gene: 5. This CDR3 has 14 residues. CDR3 region: CASSLARTGDGYTF. For the CDR3, the DNA is TGTGCCAGCAGCTTAGCCCGGACAGGCGATGGCTACACCTTC.

DNA for the CDR3: TGTGCCAGTAGTATGGTCGTGGGAGCTGGAAACACCATATATTTT. Amino acids: CASSMVVGAGNTIYF. The chain links TRBV19 to TRBJ1-3; unclear D gene. CDR3 length: 15 amino acids. Germline V lookup: CDR1 LNHDA, CDR2 SQIVND (reference sequence). Trimming pared 3 bases from V and 2 bases from J, leaving 11 bases between.

In its sample, this clone was seen once. The V and J genes are TRBV11-2 and TRBJ2-1, with D hard to call. Germline CDR1 reads SGHAT; CDR2 reads FQNNGV. Trimming removed 5 bases at V and 10 bases at J, with 9 bases between. This CDR3 is 11 amino acids long. CDR3 residues: CASSVRQEQFF. CDR3 DNA sequence: TGTGCCAGCAGCGTCAGACAAGAGCAGTTCTTC. The whole variable domain, remainder taken from reference TRBV11-2 and TRBJ2-1, is EAGVAQSPRYKIIEKRQSVAFWCNPISGHATLYWYQQILGQGPKLLIQFQNNGVVDDSQLPKDRFSAERLKGVDSTLKIQPAKLEDSAVYLCASSVRQEQFFGPGTRLTVL.

V gene TRBV5-4 combines with J gene TRBJ1-4; D may be TRBD1 (6 bases). The CDR3 is 14 amino acids. V was trimmed by 5 bases and J by 8 bases, leaving 16 bases between them. Germline V gene lookup returns CDR1 SGHNT and CDR2 YYREEE (reference sequence). The CDR3 nucleotides are TGTGCCAGCAGTAACAGGGATTTGCGCGAAAAACTGTTTTTT. Its translation is CASSNRDLREKLFF. Full variable domain (rest looked up from reference TRBV5-4 and TRBJ1-4): ETGVTQSPTHLIKTRGQQVTLRCSSQSGHNTVSWYQQALGQGPQFIFQYYREEENGRGNFPPRFSGLQFPNYSSELNVNALELDDSALYLCASSNRDLREKLFFGSGTQLSVL.

The V and J genes are TRBV6-5 and TRBJ2-1; D gene ambiguous. Trimming pared 6 bases from V and 0 bases from J, leaving 12 bases between. The CDR3 length is 15 residues. The germline V gene has CDR1 MNHEY and CDR2 SVGAGI. CDR3 protein: CASRVTHDSYNEQFF. In nucleotides, the CDR3 is TGTGCCAGCAGAGTAACACATGACTCCTACAATGAGCAGTTCTTC.

The V gene is TRBV4-2, the J gene TRBJ2-1, with D maybe TRBD2 (5 bases). V lost 1 base to trimming and J lost 0 bases, with 13 bases between them. The CDR3 runs 17 residues. CDR1 is LGHNA and CDR2 is YNFKEQ in the germline V gene. In nucleotides, the CDR3 is TGTGCCAGCAGCCAAGTGGCGGGCCAAAGCTCCTACAATGAGCAGTTCTTC. Residues: CASSQVAGQSSYNEQFF.

The chain links TRBV7-6 to TRBJ2-1; weak D call: TRBD2 (5 bases). CDR3 length equals 16 residues. In germline, CDR1 is SGHVS, CDR2 FNYEAQ. V was clipped by 1 base and J by 4 bases, with 14 bases between them. CDR3 in amino acids: CASSLDLHRGYNEQFF. The CDR3 nucleotides read TGTGCCAGCAGCTTAGATCTGCATCGCGGGTACAATGAGCAGTTCTTC.

The rearrangement uses TRBV30 and TRBJ1-6; maybe TRBD1 (6 bases). Germline CDR1 is GTSNPN and CDR2 is SVGIG (reference sequence). CDR3 length equals 13 residues. CDR3 amino acids: CGWGGGPGSPLHF. CDR3 nucleotides: TGTGGGTGGGGAGGGGGTCCGGGTTCACCCCTCCACTTT. The complete variable domain, with remaining parts taken from reference TRBV30 and TRBJ1-6, reads SQTIHQWPATLVQPVGSPLSLECTVEGTSNPNLYWYRQAAGRGLQLLFYSVGIGQISSEVPQNLSASRPQDRQFILSSKKLLLSDSGFYLCGWGGGPGSPLHFGNGTRLTVT.

J is TRBJ1-6 and V is TRBV21-1; no check of the table's D call, TRBD1, against the DNA was made. TRBV21-1 is annotated as a pseudogene. The CDR3 consists of 15 residues. The CDR3 DNA sequence: TGTGCCAGCAGCAAAGTGCCAGTCTATAATTCACCCCTCCACTTT. Protein sequence: CASSKVPVYNSPLHF.

This chain links TRBV18 with TRBJ2-7, with 8 bases fitting TRBD2. Germline values: CDR1 KGHSH, CDR2 LQKENI. J lost 3 bases, V lost 3 bases, and 7 bases had no gene match. The CDR3 is 15 amino acids. The CDR3 reads CASSPTAGALYEQYF. CDR3 DNA sequence: TGTGCCAGCTCACCGACAGCGGGAGCCCTCTACGAGCAGTACTTC.

This clone was observed a handful of times. This chain connects TRBV9 to TRBJ2-3; 8 positions match TRBD2. The CDR3 runs 16 residues. The V gene's germline CDR1 is SGDLS and CDR2 YYNGEE. The junction had 6 bases not matched to a gene; V was cut back by 1 base and J by 2 bases. In DNA, the CDR3 is TGTGCCAGCAGCGTACGGGCTAGCGGGCTCACAGATACGCAGTATTTT. Protein: CASSVRASGLTDTQYF.

This clone has only a few counts. This chain uses TRBV10-3 with TRBJ2-5; 7 bases match TRBD2. The CDR3 extends over 13 amino acids. Per the germline V gene, CDR1 is ENHRY and CDR2 is SYGVKD. The V gene end was trimmed by 4 bases and the J gene end by 4 bases; junction bases not matched to a gene: 3. CDR3 nucleotides: TGTGCCATCAGTGCCAGCGGGATAGAGACCCAGTACTTC. Protein product: CAISASGIETQYF.

The chain joins TRBV19 to TRBJ2-7, with D possibly TRBD1 on 5 matching bases. The CDR3 consists of 13 residues. V shed 10 bases and J shed 2 bases, with 15 bases lying between them. The V gene's germline CDR1 is LNHDA and CDR2 SQIVND (reference sequence). The CDR3: CATRRGGTYEQYF. The CDR3 DNA is TGTGCCACCCGAAGGGGCGGTACCTACGAGCAGTACTTC. Full variable domain (rest looked up from reference TRBV19 and TRBJ2-7): DGGITQSPKYLFRKEGQNVTLSCEQNLNHDAMYWYRQDPGQGLRLIYYSQIVNDFQKGDIAEGYSVSREKKESFPLTVTSAQKNPTAFYLCATRRGGTYEQYFGPGTRLTVT.

This clone has just a few counts. This chain links TRBV6-1 with TRBJ1-5; perhaps TRBD1 as D (5 bases). The V gene lost 1 base and the J gene lost 0 bases, with 10 bases spanning the gap. This CDR3 has 16 residues. Germline loops: CDR1 MNHNS, CDR2 SASEGT. CDR3 in amino acids: CASSEVAGRSNQPQHF. The CDR3 bases are TGTGCCAGCAGTGAAGTGGCAGGGCGTAGCAATCAGCCCCAGCATTTT.

The chain has TRBV28 and TRBJ2-7, with D tentatively TRBD1 (6 bases). The V end was cut by 5 bases, the J end by 3 bases, with 11 bases between. Germline CDR1 reads MDHEN; CDR2 reads SYDVKM. This CDR3 is built from 13 residues. CDR3 loop: CASSPGQNYEQYF. As DNA, the CDR3 is TGTGCCAGCAGTCCCGGACAGAACTACGAGCAGTACTTC.

V is TRBV2 and J is TRBJ2-3; 8 nucleotides align to TRBD2. Germline CDR1 reads SNHLY; CDR2 reads FYNNEI. Trimming took 7 bases from V and 1 from J; bases not matched to a gene: 4. This CDR3 comprises 14 residues. The CDR3 DNA reads TGTGCCAGCAAGCGGGAGTGGGGCACAGATACGCAGTATTTT. This codes for CASKREWGTDTQYF.

V gene TRBV30 combines with J gene TRBJ1-2; 8 bases agree with TRBD1. Trimming at V came to 1 base and at J to 5 bases, leaving 15 bases not matched to a gene. The CDR3 is 17 residues long. Germline V gene sequence: CDR1 GTSNPN, CDR2 SVGIG (reference sequence). This chain's CDR3 is CAWSGGYTDRGNYGYTF. The CDR3 region has the DNA TGTGCCTGGAGTGGGGGGTACACAGACAGGGGAAATTATGGCTACACCTTC.

This rearrangement joins TRBV15 to TRBJ2-1; 14 bases match TRBD2. This CDR3 has 21 amino acids. V shed 1 base, J shed 4 bases, and the junction held 15 bases outside the gene matches. In germline, CDR1 is LNHNV, CDR2 YYDKDF (reference sequence). CDR3 residues: CATSRAPPGLAGAAPYNEQFF. The CDR3 nucleotides read TGTGCCACCAGCAGAGCCCCTCCGGGACTAGCGGGAGCAGCTCCTTACAATGAGCAGTTCTTC. Full variable domain (rest looked up from reference TRBV15 and TRBJ2-1): DAMVIQNPRYQVTQFGKPVTLSCSQTLNHNVMYWYQQKSSQAPKLLFHYYDKDFNNEADTPDNFQSRRPNTSFCFLDIRSPGLGDTAMYLCATSRAPPGLAGAAPYNEQFFGPGTRLTVL.

V usage is TRBV19 and J usage is TRBJ2-3; 8 bases fit TRBD2. The CDR3 spans 16 residues. V was pared by 8 bases and J by 3 bases, with 13 bases of the junction left unmatched. Germline CDR1 reads LNHDA; CDR2 reads SQIVND (reference sequence). The CDR3 sequence: CASGPLGGGPTDTQYF. The CDR3 DNA is TGTGCCAGTGGTCCACTTGGCGGGGGGCCAACAGATACGCAGTATTTT.

The chain carries TRBV7-2 and TRBJ1-1; the match to TRBD1 covers 10 bases. The J segment lost 7 bases and the V segment lost 0 bases, leaving 5 bases of the junction unmatched. In germline, CDR1 is SGHTA, CDR2 FQGNSA. The CDR3 runs to 15 residues. In DNA form, the CDR3 reads TGTGCCAGCAGCTTAGCCGGACAGGGGGATTTTGAAGCTTTCTTT. Translated, it gives CASSLAGQGDFEAFF. Looking up the rest from reference TRBV7-2 and TRBJ1-1 gives the full variable domain: GAGVSQSPSNKVTEKGKDVELRCDPISGHTALYWYRQSLGQGLEFLIYFQGNSAPDKSGLPSDRFSAERTGGSVSTLTIQRTQQEDSAVYLCASSLAGQGDFEAFFGQGTRLTVV.

This clone occurred once. The rearrangement joins TRBV6-5 to TRBJ1-5; D is possibly TRBD1 (5 bases). The germline gives CDR1 MNHEY, CDR2 SVGAGI. CDR3 size: 15 residues. Trimming left V 6 bases short and J 0 bases short, with 12 bases between. The CDR3 protein is CASSLGTSSNQPQHF. CDR3 DNA sequence: TGTGCCAGCAGCCTAGGGACTTCTAGCAATCAGCCCCAGCATTTT.

The chain has TRBV9 and TRBJ2-7, with D uncertain. The CDR3 runs 14 residues. Trimming shortened V by 3 bases and J by 2 bases, and 12 bases separated the two germline ends. Germline V lookup: CDR1 SGDLS, CDR2 YYNGEE. The CDR3: CASSESSTTYEQYF. The CDR3 DNA follows: TGTGCCAGCAGCGAAAGTAGTACTACCTACGAGCAGTACTTC.

The chain carries TRBV28 and TRBJ2-1; D is unclear. With 4 bases removed from V and 8 bases from J, the gap between germline ends came to 15 bases. CDR1 and CDR2 from the germline V gene are MDHEN and SYDVKM. The CDR3 extends over 14 amino acids. In nucleotides, the CDR3 is TGTGCCAGCAGTTCCTACTTAGTTAGCCATGAGCAGTTCTTC. It is translated as CASSSYLVSHEQFF.

This rearrangement joins TRBV14 to TRBJ1-4; D not certain. The CDR3 has 15 residues. Trimming left V 1 base short and J 5 bases short, with 11 bases between. Germline lookup yields CDR1 SGHDN and CDR2 FVKESK. Here the CDR3 DNA reads TGTGCCAGCAGCCAAGGCGAAAGACTAAATGAAAAACTGTTTTTT. Translating it yields CASSQGERLNEKLFF.